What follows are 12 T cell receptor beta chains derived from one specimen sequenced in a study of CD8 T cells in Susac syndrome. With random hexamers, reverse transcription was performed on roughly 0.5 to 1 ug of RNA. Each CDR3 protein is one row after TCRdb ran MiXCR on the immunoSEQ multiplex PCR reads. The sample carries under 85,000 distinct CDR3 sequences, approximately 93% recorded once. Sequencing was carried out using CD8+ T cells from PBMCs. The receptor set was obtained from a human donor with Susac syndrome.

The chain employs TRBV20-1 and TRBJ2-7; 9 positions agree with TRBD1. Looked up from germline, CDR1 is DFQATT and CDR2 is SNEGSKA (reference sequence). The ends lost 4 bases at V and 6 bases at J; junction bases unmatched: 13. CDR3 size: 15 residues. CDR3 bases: TGCAGTGCTAAAAGCTATGGGACAGGGATCCCCGAGCAGTACTTC. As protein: CSAKSYGTGIPEQYF.

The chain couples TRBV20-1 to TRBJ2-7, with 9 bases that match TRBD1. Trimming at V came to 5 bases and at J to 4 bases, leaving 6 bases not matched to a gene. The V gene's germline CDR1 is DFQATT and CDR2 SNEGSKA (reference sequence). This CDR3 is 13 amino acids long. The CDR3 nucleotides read TGCAGTGCTCGGGGACAGGGAGATTACGAGCAGTACTTC. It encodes CSARGQGDYEQYF.

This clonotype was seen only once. CDR3 DNA sequence: TGTGCCAGCAGTGTTGGACTAGCGGTACCCTACGAGCAGTACTTC. The encoded protein is CASSVGLAVPYEQYF. The chain recombines TRBV12-3 or TRBV12-4 with TRBJ2-7, with 10 bases fitting TRBD2. The CDR3 extends over 15 amino acids. Trimming cost V 5 bases and J 2 bases; bases outside gene matches: 6.

The CDR3 loop reads CASSFRGQGLETQYF. The CDR3 bases are TGTGCCAGCAGTTTTCGGGGACAGGGGTTGGAGACCCAGTACTTC. V usage is TRBV27 and J usage is TRBJ2-5, with TRBD1 identical over 10 bases. The J segment lost 5 bases and the V segment lost 3 bases, leaving 6 bases of the junction unmatched. Germline assignment: CDR1 MNHEY and CDR2 SMNVEV (reference sequence). CDR3 length: 15 residues.

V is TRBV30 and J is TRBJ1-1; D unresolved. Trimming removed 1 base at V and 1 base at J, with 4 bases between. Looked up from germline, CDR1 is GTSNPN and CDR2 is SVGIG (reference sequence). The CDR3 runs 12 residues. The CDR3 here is CAWSAGNTEAFF. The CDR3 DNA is TGTGCCTGGAGTGCGGGGAACACTGAAGCTTTCTTT.

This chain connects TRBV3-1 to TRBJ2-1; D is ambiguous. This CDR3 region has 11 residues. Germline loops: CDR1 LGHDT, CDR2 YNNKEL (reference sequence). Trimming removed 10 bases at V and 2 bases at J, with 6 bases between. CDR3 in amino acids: CANVTYNEQFF. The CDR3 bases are TGTGCCAACGTTACCTACAATGAGCAGTTCTTC.

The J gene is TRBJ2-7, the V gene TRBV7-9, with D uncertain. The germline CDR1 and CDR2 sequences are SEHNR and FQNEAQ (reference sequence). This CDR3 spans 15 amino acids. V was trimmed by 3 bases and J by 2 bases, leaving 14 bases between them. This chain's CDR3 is CASSFGVVSTYEQYF. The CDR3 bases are TGTGCCAGCAGCTTCGGAGTTGTGTCGACCTACGAGCAGTACTTC.

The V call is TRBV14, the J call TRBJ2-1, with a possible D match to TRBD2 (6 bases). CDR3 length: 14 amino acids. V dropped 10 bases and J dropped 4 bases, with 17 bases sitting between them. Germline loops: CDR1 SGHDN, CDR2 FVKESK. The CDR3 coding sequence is TGTGCCACCTACAATACCGGGACTTACAATGAGCAGTTCTTC. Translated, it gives CATYNTGTYNEQFF.

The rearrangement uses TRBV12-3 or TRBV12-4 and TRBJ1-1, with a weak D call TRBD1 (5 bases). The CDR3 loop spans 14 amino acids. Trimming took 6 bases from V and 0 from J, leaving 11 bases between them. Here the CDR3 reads CASSWGGMNTEAFF. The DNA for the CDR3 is TGTGCCAGCAGCTGGGGGGGAATGAACACTGAAGCTTTCTTT.

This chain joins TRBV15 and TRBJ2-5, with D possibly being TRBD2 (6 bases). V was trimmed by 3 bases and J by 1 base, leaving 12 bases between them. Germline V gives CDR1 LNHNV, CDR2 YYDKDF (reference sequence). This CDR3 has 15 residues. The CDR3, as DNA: TGTGCCACCAGCAGGGGAGGTGGAGGCCAAGAGACCCAGTACTTC. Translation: CATSRGGGGQETQYF.

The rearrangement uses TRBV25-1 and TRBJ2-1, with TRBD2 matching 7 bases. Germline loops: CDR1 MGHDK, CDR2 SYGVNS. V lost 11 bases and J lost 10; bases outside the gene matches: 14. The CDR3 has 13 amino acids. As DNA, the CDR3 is TGTGCCGGCATAAGGGTCACCGGGGGGGAGCAGTTCTTC. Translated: CAGIRVTGGEQFF.

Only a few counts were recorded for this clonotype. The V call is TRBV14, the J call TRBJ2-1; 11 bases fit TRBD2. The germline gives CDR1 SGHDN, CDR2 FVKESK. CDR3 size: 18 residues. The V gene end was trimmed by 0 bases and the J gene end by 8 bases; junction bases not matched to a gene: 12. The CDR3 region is CASSQESLAGGLLDEQFF. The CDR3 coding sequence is TGTGCCAGCAGCCAAGAATCGCTAGCGGGGGGCCTTTTGGATGAGCAGTTCTTC. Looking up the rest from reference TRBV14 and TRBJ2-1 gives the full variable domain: EAGVTQFPSHSVIEKGQTVTLRCDPISGHDNLYWYRRVMGKEIKFLLHFVKESKQDESGMPNNRFLAERTGGTYSTLKVQPAELEDSGVYFCASSQESLAGGLLDEQFFGPGTRLTVL.